The T cell receptor (beta chain) described here comes from a study of T cell changes during pregnancy in multiple sclerosis. Sequencing was performed with immunoSEQ multiplex PCR; in TCRdb, only in-frame clones are kept and a portion is missing. The top ten clones hold less than 2% of a sample with tens of thousands of clones, roughly 88% of them seen once. Germline V gene sequence: CDR1 WSHSY, CDR2 SAAADI. The CDR3 loop spans 14 amino acids. Trimming removed 6 bases from V and 10 bases from J; junction bases left unmatched: 11. V and J are TRBV10-2 and TRBJ2-1; 8 nucleotides align to TRBD2. The source is a female donor with multiple sclerosis, enrolled in a pregnancy study. Sequencing was performed on peripheral blood, taken in the first trimester of pregnancy. The CDR3 nucleotides read TGCGCCAGCAGGTCACTAGCGGATGATTCCGAGCAGTTCTTC. This codes for CASRSLADDSEQFF.